A single sample gave rise to the 19 T cell receptor beta chains below, sequenced in a study of T-cell reconstitution after alpha-beta-depleted transplantation in children. Unique molecular identifiers were used to barcode this TCRbeta library. TCRdb redid the calling of the PCR reads with MiXCR, one entry per CDR3 protein. The sample lists 600,000 to 700,000 distinct CDR3 sequences; roughly 15% were seen once. Sequences were derived from PBMCs from the stem cell graft donor, sampled from the stem cell graft. These receptors originate from a human donor who donated a stem cell graft to a child with acute myeloid leukemia.

This clonotype was observed a few times. The chain is built from TRBV12-3 or TRBV12-4 and TRBJ2-1; tentative D call: TRBD2 (6 bases). Trimming left V 3 bases short and J 1 base short, with 13 bases between. The CDR3 loop spans 16 amino acids. CDR3 sequence (DNA): TGTGCCAGCAGTTTTGGCGGAGGGATTTCCTACAATGAGCAGTTCTTC. This codes for CASSFGGGISYNEQFF.

Only a few counts were recorded for this clonotype. This chain uses TRBV12-3 or TRBV12-4 with TRBJ1-5; 8 bases line up with TRBD1. The CDR3 has 14 residues. With V trimmed by 9 bases and J by 3 bases, 7 bases remained unmatched. The CDR3 loop is CASQGARSNQPQHF. CDR3 bases: TGTGCCAGTCAGGGGGCCCGCTCCAATCAGCCCCAGCATTTT.

The genes are TRBV5-1 and TRBJ1-6; 8 bases agree with TRBD1. This CDR3 comprises 15 residues. The germline V gene has CDR1 SGHRS and CDR2 YFSETQ. V trimming: 4 bases; J trimming: 8 bases; junction bases outside the gene matches: 8. The CDR3 coding sequence is TGCGCCAGCAGCGAACGGACAGGGTCGGATTCACCCCTCCACTTT. Its translation is CASSERTGSDSPLHF.

This clonotype came up many times. The rearrangement links TRBV29-1 to TRBJ2-7; TRBD1 is a possible D gene (7 bases). The CDR3 is 15 residues long. The V end was cut by 4 bases, the J end by 3 bases, with 19 bases between. Germline lookup yields CDR1 SQVTM and CDR2 ANQGSEA. The CDR3 bases are TGCAGCGTTGGGGGTACGGCAGGGGGAGGCTACGAGCAGTACTTC. It translates to CSVGGTAGGGYEQYF.

This clonotype has at least ten counts. The chain has TRBV5-5 and TRBJ1-1, with no clear D. Per germline, CDR1 SGHKS and CDR2 YYEKEE (reference sequence). There are 14 residues in the CDR3. V was cut by 6 bases and J by 0 bases, with 12 bases left in between. CDR3 region: CASTLGVMNTEAFF. The CDR3 nucleotides read TGTGCCAGCACCCTTGGGGTCATGAACACTGAAGCTTTCTTT.

This clonotype was detected a few times. The V gene is TRBV5-1, the J gene TRBJ2-6, with D perhaps being TRBD1 or TRBD2 (5 bases each). Germline-derived CDR1 and CDR2 are SGHRS and YFSETQ. V shed 4 bases and J shed 4 bases, with 18 bases lying between them. The CDR3 totals 17 residues. The CDR3 protein is CASSPTGASSGANVLTF. CDR3 coding DNA: TGCGCCAGCAGCCCCACCGGGGCTAGTTCCGGGGCCAACGTCCTGACTTTC.

The table lists this clonotype with many counts. The chain couples TRBV6-2 or TRBV6-3 to TRBJ2-7; the D gene is possibly TRBD2 (6 bases). V lost 2 bases and J 0 bases, leaving 11 bases between the germline ends. This CDR3 is built from 15 residues. Germline CDR1 MNHEY, CDR2 SVGEGT. CDR3 coding DNA: TGTGCCAGCAGTTACGCGGGAAAGGGCTCCTACGAGCAGTACGTC. Protein product: CASSYAGKGSYEQYV.

This clonotype was picked up many times. The V gene is TRBV20-1, the J gene TRBJ1-1, with D possibly matching TRBD1 (5 bases). V lost 3 bases and J lost 4, with 12 bases in between. The CDR3 extends over 13 amino acids. Germline V lookup: CDR1 DFQATT, CDR2 SNEGSKA (reference sequence). The CDR3 DNA sequence: TGCAGTGCTAGTCTGGGGGGGACCACTGAAGCTTTCTTT. Amino acids: CSASLGGTTEAFF.

Only one count was recorded for this clonotype. The gene calls are TRBV28 and TRBJ2-5; TRBD2 agrees at 10 bases. From germline, CDR1 is MDHEN and CDR2 SYDVKM. This CDR3 has 15 residues. Trimming at V came to 4 bases and at J to 3 bases, leaving 5 bases not matched to a gene. The CDR3 DNA sequence: TGTGCCAGCAGTTCAGGAGCGGGGGGGAAAGAGACCCAGTACTTC. Its protein product is CASSSGAGGKETQYF.

The chain uses TRBV12-3 or TRBV12-4 and TRBJ2-3; 8 bases match TRBD2. The CDR3 length is 14 residues. After removal of 6 bases from V and 6 bases from J, the junction contained 8 bases not matched to a gene. CDR3 bases: TGTGCCAGCAGCCTAGGACTAGCTTGGGATACGCAGTATTTT. Protein: CASSLGLAWDTQYF.

On this clonotype: Given the absence of the conserved phenylalanine or tryptophan at the CDR3 end, a read error is likely. The chain combines TRBV7-2 with TRBJ1-5; D is ambiguous. V was clipped by 5 bases and J by 0 bases, with 5 bases between them. This CDR3 is 13 amino acids long. CDR1 and CDR2 from the germline V gene are SGHTA and FQGNSA. The CDR3, as DNA: TGTGCCAGCAGCCCTGATAGCAATCAGCCCCAGCATTCT. This sequence encodes CASSPDSNQPQHS.

V usage is TRBV20-1 and J usage is TRBJ2-5; 8 bases are a match to TRBD1. The CDR3 is made up of 14 amino acids. CDR1 is DFQATT and CDR2 is SNEGSKA in the germline V gene (reference sequence). Trimming took 6 bases from V and 5 from J; bases not matched to a gene: 11. CDR3 nucleotides: TGCAGTGCCCAACCGGGACAGGAGGGGGAGACCCAGTACTTC. Amino acids: CSAQPGQEGETQYF.

Ten or more counts support this clonotype. The rearrangement joins TRBV29-1 to TRBJ1-2; D is unclear. The CDR3 runs 11 residues. CDR1 and CDR2 (germline): SQVTM, ANQGSEA. The germline V and J ends were trimmed by 4 bases and 6 bases, with 9 bases remaining between them. CDR3 nucleotide sequence: TGCAGCGTTGTGGGGTTCGATGGCTACACCTTC. Amino acid sequence: CSVVGFDGYTF. The entire variable domain, with the rest obtained from reference TRBV29-1 and TRBJ1-2, is as follows: SAVISQKPSRDICQRGTSLTIQCQVDSQVTMMFWYRQQPGQSLTLIATANQGSEATYESGFVIDKFPISRPNLTFSTLTVSNMSPEDSSIYLCSVVGFDGYTFGSGTRLTVV.

This clonotype was found many times. The chain links TRBV15 to TRBJ2-2, with D possibly TRBD1 on 7 matching bases. Between the trimmed V and J ends, which lost 5 bases and 4 bases, there was a span of 14 bases. The CDR3 totals 15 residues. Germline lookup yields CDR1 LNHNV and CDR2 YYDKDF (reference sequence). The CDR3 loop reads CATSGGRTGTGELFF. CDR3 nucleotide sequence: TGTGCCACCAGCGGAGGGAGGACAGGCACCGGGGAGCTGTTTTTT.

This clonotype was seen many times. The chain is built from TRBV20-1 and TRBJ2-3; D remains unclear. V was pared by 6 bases and J by 3 bases, with 10 bases between. Germline loops: CDR1 DFQATT, CDR2 SNEGSKA (reference sequence). This CDR3 comprises 12 residues. CDR3 in DNA: TGCAGTGCGAATTTGGGGACAGATACGCAGTATTTT. Translated, it gives CSANLGTDTQYF.

The chain links TRBV24-1 to TRBJ2-1, with no clear D. CDR3 length equals 14 residues. In germline, CDR1 is KGHDR, CDR2 SFDVKD. V gave up 3 bases and J gave up 6 bases, with 11 bases separating them. In DNA form, the CDR3 reads TGTGCCACCAGTGATCTAACCCGGTCCAATGAGCAGTTCTTC. Amino acids: CATSDLTRSNEQFF.

In its sample, this clonotype was seen a few times. The chain joins TRBV20-1 to TRBJ2-3; D unresolved. CDR3 size: 13 residues. Germline loops: CDR1 DFQATT, CDR2 SNEGSKA (reference sequence). The V gene lost 1 base and the J gene lost 5 bases, with 10 bases spanning the gap. CDR3: CSARVRLRDTQYF. For the CDR3, the DNA is TGCAGTGCTAGAGTAAGGCTCAGAGATACGCAGTATTTT.

This clonotype was seen at least ten times. This rearrangement joins TRBV20-1 to TRBJ2-1; D not resolved. Trimming pared 4 bases from V and 3 bases from J, leaving 7 bases between. CDR1 DFQATT and CDR2 SNEGSKA come from the germline V gene (reference sequence). The CDR3 consists of 12 residues. Here the CDR3 reads CSAIGHYNEQFF. CDR3 nucleotides: TGCAGTGCTATCGGGCACTACAATGAGCAGTTCTTC.

The table lists this clonotype with many counts. V usage is TRBV5-6 and J usage is TRBJ1-1, with 9 positions matching TRBD1. The germline V gene encodes CDR1 SGHDT and CDR2 YYEEEE. The J segment lost 5 bases and the V segment lost 5 bases, leaving 10 bases of the junction unmatched. The CDR3 runs to 15 residues. The CDR3, as DNA: TGTGCCAGCAGACCGGTCGACAGGGGGATAACTGAAGCTTTCTTT. This codes for CASRPVDRGITEAFF. The full variable domain, completed using reference TRBV5-6 and TRBJ1-1, is DAGVTQSPTHLIKTRGQQVTLRCSPKSGHDTVSWYQQALGQGPQFIFQYYEEEERQRGNFPDRFSGHQFPNYSSELNVNALLLGDSALYLCASRPVDRGITEAFFGQGTRLTVV.